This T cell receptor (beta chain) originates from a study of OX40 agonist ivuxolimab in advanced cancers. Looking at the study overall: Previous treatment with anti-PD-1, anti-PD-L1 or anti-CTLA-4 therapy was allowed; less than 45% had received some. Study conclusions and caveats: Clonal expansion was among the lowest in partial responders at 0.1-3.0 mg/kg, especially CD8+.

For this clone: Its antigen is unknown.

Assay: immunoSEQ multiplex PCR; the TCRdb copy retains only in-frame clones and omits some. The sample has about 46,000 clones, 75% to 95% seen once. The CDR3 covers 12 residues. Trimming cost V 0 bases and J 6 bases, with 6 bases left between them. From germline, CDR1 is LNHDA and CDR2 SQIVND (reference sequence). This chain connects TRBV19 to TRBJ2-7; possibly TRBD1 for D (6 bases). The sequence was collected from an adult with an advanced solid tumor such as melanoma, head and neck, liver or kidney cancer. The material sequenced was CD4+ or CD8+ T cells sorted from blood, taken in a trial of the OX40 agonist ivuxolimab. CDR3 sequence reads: CASSIETGEQYV. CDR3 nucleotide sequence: TGTGCCAGTAGTATAGAGACAGGCGAGCAGTACGTC.